This T cell receptor (beta chain) was recovered during a study of CD8 T cells in ankylosing spondylitis. Study observations and caveats: Disease-linked clones bore a CD8+ phenotype, appearing relatively rarely in peripheral blood. A TCR beta motif of eight or nine highly homologous variants seemed to mark ankylosing spondylitis blood. Reactive arthritis synovial fluid and blood previously showed some of these motif variants. Reportedly, significant enrichment of disease-linked clones occurred in matched ankylosing spondylitis synovial fluid.

In germline, CDR1 is DFQATT, CDR2 SNEGSKA (reference sequence). The CDR3 contains 14 residues. The J segment lost 0 bases and the V segment lost 2 bases, leaving 4 bases of the junction unmatched. A note on this clonotype: The antigen is unknown.

Making the TCR beta libraries involved quantitative 5'-RACE with molecular barcodes. TCRdb reprocessed the 5' RACE reads via MiXCR and lists one record per CDR3 protein. This table has 700,000 to 850,000 distinct CDR3 sequences, about an eighth appearing once. Sequencing was performed on blood, either unsorted or a sorted T cell fraction (not recorded which). This chain joins TRBV20-1 and TRBJ2-7, with 7 bases matching TRBD1. The clonotype was recovered from a male donor with ankylosing spondylitis. The CDR3 is CSARTGTASYEQYF. CDR3 nucleotide sequence: TGCAGTGCTAGAACCGGGACAGCCTCCTACGAGCAGTACTTC.